There are a few counts of the clone carrying this TCR beta chain. The sample comes from a study of OX40 agonist ivuxolimab in advanced cancers. Across the study: Patients received intravenous ivuxolimab every 2 weeks at 0.01 to 10 mg/kg.

Autoimmune disease history or systemic immunosuppression barred patients. Libraries were prepared by immunoSEQ multiplex PCR; TCRdb keeps only in-frame clonotypes and omits some of them. The table shows tens of thousands of clones, with approximately 84% occurring only once. CDR1 is SGHTA, CDR2 FQGNSA, per germline. V shed 5 bases, J shed 8 bases, and the junction held 5 bases outside the gene matches. The CDR3 has 13 amino acids. The TCR originated in an adult with an advanced solid tumor such as melanoma, head and neck, liver or kidney cancer. V is TRBV7-2 and J is TRBJ1-2; 10 positions agree with TRBD1. This sample comprised CD4+ or CD8+ T cells sorted from blood, obtained in a trial of the OX40 agonist ivuxolimab. Here the CDR3 DNA reads TGTGCCAGCAGCCCGACAGGGGGCGGGGGCTACACCTTC. Protein product: CASSPTGGGGYTF.